These T cell receptor beta chains were read from a single sample in a study of blood T cell repertoires in COVID-19. The data were produced by immunoSEQ multiplex PCR, yet TCRdb's version contains in-frame clones alone and is incomplete. The sample has around 170,000 clones, 90% seen once; the top ten hold approximately 0.48%. Specimen: peripheral blood. The receptor set was obtained from a man in his forties or fifties with acute or convalescent COVID-19. CDR3s include the opening cysteine and the closing phenylalanine or tryptophan. Fields, in order: clone size, J gene, D gene, V gene, CDR3 DNA, CDR3 protein. A D gene is named only where the DNA matches it firmly. Clone size is not always given. Where it is, it says once, few, many or a class for expanded clones.

>.|TRBJ1-2|.|TRBV10-3
TGTGCCATCAGTGAGTCCCCACAGGGTAGCTATGGCTACACCTTC
CAISESPQGSYGYTF
>.|TRBJ2-3|.|TRBV7-2
TGTGCCAGCAGCTTACTGGGCGATACGCAGTATTTT
CASSLLGDTQYF
>.|TRBJ1-5|.|TRBV5-1
TGCGCCAGCAGCTTGGCCGGTCTAGAAAATAGCAATCAGCCCCAGCATTTT
CASSLAGLENSNQPQHF
>.|TRBJ2-3|TRBD2|TRBV6-4
TGTGCCAGCAGTGCCCGGACTAGCGGGGAAGACACAGATACGCAGTATTTT
CASSARTSGEDTDTQYF
>few|TRBJ2-5|.|TRBV7-8
TGTGCCAGCAGCTTAGAAAAGTCCCCCAGGGGCCAAGAGACCCAGTACTTC
CASSLEKSPRGQETQYF
>.|TRBJ2-4|.|TRBV4-1
TGCGCCAGCAGAAGGGAACTAGGAAACATTCAGTACTTC
CASRRELGNIQYF
>.|TRBJ2-2|.|TRBV7-8
TGTGCCAGCAGCTTAGTCACCCCGGCGGTTACCACCGGGGAGCTGTTTTTT
CASSLVTPAVTTGELFF
>.|TRBJ1-6|.|TRBV28
TGTGCCAGCAGTTTATGGGCCCAGAATTCACCCCTCCACTTT
CASSLWAQNSPLHF
>.|TRBJ2-2|TRBD2|TRBV27
TGTGCCAGCAGTTCACTAGCGGGGGGGAACACCGGGGAGCTGTTTTTT
CASSSLAGGNTGELFF
>.|TRBJ2-1|.|TRBV19
TGTGCCAGTAGTAAAGACTACTACAATGAGCAGTTCTTC
CASSKDYYNEQFF
>once|TRBJ2-1|.|TRBV12-1
TGTGCCAGCAGCCCCCGACCGGGTAGCGGGGCACAGTACAATGAGCAGTTCTTC
CASSPRPGSGAQYNEQFF
>once|TRBJ2-5|TRBD1|TRBV5-1
TGCGCCAGCAGCTTGGCCCTCGCAGGGGGCGAGACCCAGTACTTC
CASSLALAGGETQYF
>.|TRBJ2-6|TRBD1|TRBV7-9
TGTGCCAGCAGCTTGGGACAGGGTATCTCTGGGGCCAACGTCCTGACTTTC
CASSLGQGISGANVLTF
>.|TRBJ2-1|TRBD1|TRBV18
TGTGCCAGCTCACCACAGGACAGGGAGCGATACAATGAGCAGTTCTTC
CASSPQDRERYNEQFF
>.|TRBJ2-2|TRBD2|TRBV7-3
TGTGCCAGCAGCTCCGACAGGGAGACTAGCGGGAGGTGGCCCACCGGGGAGCTGTTTTTT
CASSSDRETSGRWPTGELFF
>.|TRBJ2-1|TRBD2|TRBV27
TGTGCCAGCAGTTCGCCACTAGCGGGGAGCTCCTACAATGAGCAGTTCTTC
CASSSPLAGSSYNEQFF
>.|TRBJ1-1|.|TRBV3-1/TRBV3-2
TGTGCCAGCAGCCAAGTTTTCGGGGACACTGAAGCTTTCTTT
CASSQVFGDTEAFF
>.|TRBJ2-3|TRBD2|TRBV7-3
TGTGCCAGCAGCATTGGGGGGCTAGCGGGTAGCACAGATACGCAGTATTTT
CASSIGGLAGSTDTQYF
>.|TRBJ1-5|TRBD1|TRBV10-3
TGTGCCATCAGCGGACAGGGAGGAAATCAGCCCCAGCATTTT
CAISGQGGNQPQHF
>.|TRBJ1-4|.|TRBV2
TGTGCCAGCAGGGGGAGGTTGGACGAAAAACTGTTTTTT
CASRGRLDEKLFF
>.|TRBJ1-4|.|TRBV6-4
TGTGCCAGCAGTGACGTAAGGGGGGGGCTTGATGAAAAACTGTTTTTT
CASSDVRGGLDEKLFF
>once|TRBJ1-1|.|TRBV6-4
TGTGCCAGGGGGGGTGCTTTCTTT
CARGGAFF
>.|TRBJ1-2|TRBD1|TRBV2
TGTGCCAGGACACAGGGGGCGAGGGGCTACACCTTC
CARTQGARGYTF
>.|TRBJ2-5|.|TRBV5-5
TGTGCCAGCAGCTTGGAGGGAGCACGGACCCAGTACTTC
CASSLEGARTQYF
>.|TRBJ2-1|.|TRBV19
TGTGCCAGTAGTAACCGGGACTTACCCTACAATGAGCAGTTCTTC
CASSNRDLPYNEQFF
>.|TRBJ2-1|.|TRBV27
TGTGCCACTCAGAGCGGGACAGGGCAGTTCTTC
CATQSGTGQFF
>.|TRBJ1-2|.|TRBV19
TGTGCCAGTAGTAACACCCCGGGACACGTTGATGGCTACACCTTC
CASSNTPGHVDGYTF